This entry describes one T cell receptor (beta chain). Its antigen is unknown. Ahead of sequencing, the ViraFEST assay grew antigen-specific CD4+ T cells using viral peptide pools. Subsequent to a culture period of around 10 days, CD4+ T cells were isolated. This person's SARS-CoV-2 infection, confirmed by PCR, occurred between March and December 2020. It was two doses of either the BNT162b2 or mRNA-1273 vaccine that participants received. The data were obtained in a study of vaccination effects on CD4 cells after COVID-19. Across the study: Both early and late time points after vaccination provided samples from a few convalescent patients.

Some clones are missing from TCRdb's copy, which holds only in-frame ones; the method was immunoSEQ multiplex PCR. The sample yields about 15,000 clones, over 60% seen once. The V gene end was trimmed by 6 bases and the J gene end by 6 bases; junction bases not matched to a gene: 8. Per germline, CDR1 SNHLY and CDR2 FYNNEI. This CDR3 comprises 16 residues. The receptor comes from a human donor who had a prior SARS-CoV-2 infection. J is TRBJ2-3 and V is TRBV2; 14 positions match TRBD2. The material sequenced was CD4+ T cells from PBMCs cultured with SARS-CoV-2 spike peptides, taken after COVID-19 vaccination. CDR3 loop: CASRVTSGRGADTQYF. CDR3 bases: TGTGCCAGCAGGGTGACTAGCGGGAGGGGTGCTGATACGCAGTATTTT.